This TCR beta chain was retrieved from a study of blood T cell repertoires in COVID-19. Study overall: COVID-19 samples from acute and convalescent phases originated in the United States, Italy and Spain. From T cells, B-cell-depleted T cells, or PBMCs came the material, which was cDNA or gDNA.

Germline CDR1 and CDR2: LNHDA and SQIVND (reference sequence). V lost 0 bases and J lost 5; bases outside the gene matches: 4. This CDR3 is built from 15 residues. TCRdb keeps only in-frame clones here, not all; method: immunoSEQ multiplex PCR. The table shows about 300,000 clones, with roughly 85% occurring only once. This clone was found once. The sequence was collected from a woman aged 50 to 60 who had recovered from COVID-19. The sequenced sample consisted of peripheral blood. The V gene is TRBV19, the J gene TRBJ2-5; 9 positions match TRBD1. In nucleotides, the CDR3 is TGTGCCAGTAGTATAGAGGGACAGGGTTTCGAGACCCAGTACTTC. It codes for CASSIEGQGFETQYF. The full variable domain, with the rest looked up from reference TRBV19 and TRBJ2-5, is DGGITQSPKYLFRKEGQNVTLSCEQNLNHDAMYWYRQDPGQGLRLIYYSQIVNDFQKGDIAEGYSVSREKKESFPLTVTSAQKNPTAFYLCASSIEGQGFETQYFGPGTRLLVL.